This TCR beta chain was captured by sequencing in a study of naive and memory T cell subsets. Findings and limits, study-wide: Tuberculin site TCR excess was interpreted as type IV hypersensitivity infiltration. This RNA-based method may be sensitive to activation-related transcript changes.

Ligated cDNA underwent four rounds of PCR with nested alpha and beta constant region primers and SP2. TCRdb recomputed calls from the UMI-ligation and nested PCR reads with MiXCR, one row per CDR3 protein. The sample lists 25,000 to 35,000 distinct CDR3 sequences, 6.5% to 8% occurring once. Treatment denoted: skin biopsy from PPD injection site in Mantoux-positive individual. TCR cDNA received a 3' ligated oligonucleotide that carried a UMI. Skin biopsies came from PPD injection sites in Mantoux-positive individuals. Ten or more counts support this clonotype. Its antigen is undetermined. The clonotype was recovered from an adult in good health. The sample in question was skin, obtained from a tuberculin skin test site.

This chain's CDR3 is CAISESRLGGSEQYF. The CDR3 DNA reads TGTGCCATCAGTGAGTCACGACTAGGAGGGAGCGAGCAGTACTTC. The rearrangement links TRBV10-3 to TRBJ2-7; D possibly corresponds to TRBD2 (6 bases). Trimming pared 0 bases from V and 6 bases from J, leaving 15 bases between. Looked up from germline, CDR1 is ENHRY and CDR2 is SYGVKD. CDR3 length: 15 amino acids.